One sample yielded the 27 T cell receptor beta chains listed below, sequenced in a study of vaccination and CD4 T cells after COVID-19. TCRdb redid the calling of the PCR reads with MiXCR, one entry per CDR3 protein. Seen here are some 16,000 distinct CDR3 sequences, 66% observed once, and the top ten hold 1.1%. This specimen consisted of CD4+ T cells from blood, obtained after SARS-CoV-2 vaccination. These receptors all stem from a human donor who had recovered from COVID-19.

The gene calls are TRBV5-1 and TRBJ1-1; the D is unclear. The germline CDR1 and CDR2 sequences are SGHRS and YFSETQ. CDR3 size: 14 residues. Trimming pared 0 bases from V and 1 base from J, leaving 7 bases between. The CDR3 DNA sequence: TGCGCCAGCAGCTTGGGCCCAGGGAACACTGAAGCTTTCTTT. Its translation: CASSLGPGNTEAFF.

A few counts support this clonotype. V is TRBV7-8 and J is TRBJ2-5; tentatively, D is TRBD2 (5 bases). V gave up 1 base and J gave up 5 bases, with 8 bases separating them. Germline values: CDR1 SGHVS, CDR2 FQNEAQ. The CDR3 length is 13 residues. The CDR3 sequence is CASSLGGLETQYF. For the CDR3, the DNA is TGTGCCAGCAGCTTAGGAGGACTCGAGACCCAGTACTTC.

This clonotype ranks as medium-sized. The chain carries TRBV20-1 and TRBJ2-5; tentatively, D is TRBD2 (6 bases). CDR3 length: 15 residues. CDR1 is DFQATT and CDR2 is SNEGSKA in the germline V gene (reference sequence). The V and J ends lost 6 bases and 5 bases respectively, with 22 bases between them. CDR3: CSAGDDGGTGETQYF. CDR3 nucleotide sequence: TGCAGTGCGGGGGACGACGGAGGGACTGGGGAGACCCAGTACTTC.

The chain carries TRBV7-9 and TRBJ2-5; 8 bases map to TRBD2. Trimming removed 7 bases from V and 1 base from J; junction bases left unmatched: 11. The V gene's germline CDR1 is SEHNR and CDR2 FQNEAQ (reference sequence). The CDR3 has 16 residues. CDR3 nucleotides: TGTGCCAGCACGGGACGGGCGGGAGGCTTCCAAGAGACCCAGTACTTC. Protein: CASTGRAGGFQETQYF.

The J gene is TRBJ1-1, the V gene TRBV20-1, with D uncertain. From germline, CDR1 is DFQATT and CDR2 SNEGSKA (reference sequence). Trimming pared 0 bases from V and 0 bases from J, leaving 8 bases between. The CDR3 is made up of 14 amino acids. The DNA of the CDR3 is TGCAGTGCTAGAGATCTCAGACTGAACACTGAAGCTTTCTTT. Its translation: CSARDLRLNTEAFF.

The J gene is TRBJ2-7, the V gene TRBV19; 11 nucleotides line up with TRBD1. V gave up 6 bases and J gave up 2 bases; unmatched junction bases: 9. The CDR3 consists of 16 residues. From germline, CDR1 is LNHDA and CDR2 SQIVND (reference sequence). CDR3 nucleotide sequence: TGTGCCAGTAGCCCAGAGCCGGGACAGGGGGCCTACGAGCAGTACTTC. It yields the protein CASSPEPGQGAYEQYF.

The V call is TRBV20-1, the J call TRBJ2-5, with TRBD2 matching over 9 bases. The CDR3 runs to 15 residues. V lost 6 bases, J lost 9 bases, and 17 bases stayed unmatched. Germline V gene lookup returns CDR1 DFQATT and CDR2 SNEGSKA (reference sequence). The chain's CDR3 is CSAGDLGTSRGAQYF. The CDR3 DNA reads TGCAGTGCGGGGGATCTAGGGACTAGCAGGGGGGCCCAGTACTTC.

Turning to this clonotype: At one of its ends the junction is not consistent with the germline gene, which may arise from a read error. This chain joins TRBV12-3 or TRBV12-4 and TRBJ1-1; unclear D gene. The CDR3 sequence is 14 residues long. This chain's CDR3 is CPSSFLSMNTEAFF. CDR3 bases: TGTCCCAGCAGTTTCTTAAGCATGAACACTGAAGCTTTCTTT.

V gene TRBV7-3 combines with J gene TRBJ1-6, with TRBD1 matching over 7 bases. This CDR3 contains 15 residues. Germline-derived CDR1 and CDR2 are SGHTA and FQGTGA. Trimming cost V 8 bases and J 10 bases; bases outside gene matches: 14. DNA of the CDR3: TGTGCCAGCGCGACAAACACAGGGGATGGGTCACCCCTCCACTTT. Its protein is CASATNTGDGSPLHF. The entire variable domain, with the rest obtained from reference TRBV7-3 and TRBJ1-6, is as follows: GAGVSQTPSNKVTEKGKYVELRCDPISGHTALYWYRQSLGQGPEFLIYFQGTGAADDSGLPNDRFFAVRPEGSVSTLKIQRTERGDSAVYLCASATNTGDGSPLHFGNGTRLTVT.

The rearrangement links TRBV20-1 to TRBJ2-1, with TRBD2 matching 9 bases. The CDR3 has 17 amino acids. Germline V lookup: CDR1 DFQATT, CDR2 SNEGSKA (reference sequence). The V gene end was trimmed by 5 bases and the J gene end by 0 bases; junction bases not matched to a gene: 11. CDR3 region: CSAPNRASGASYNEQFF. CDR3 DNA sequence: TGCAGTGCTCCAAACCGGGCTAGCGGGGCCTCCTACAATGAGCAGTTCTTC.

The chain uses TRBV6-2 or TRBV6-3 and TRBJ1-2; D is unresolved. The V gene lost 2 bases and the J gene lost 3 bases, with 4 bases spanning the gap. CDR1 is MNHEY and CDR2 is SVGEGT in the germline V gene. The CDR3 totals 12 residues. Here the CDR3 reads CASSYRDYGYTF. CDR3 nucleotide sequence: TGTGCCAGCAGTTACAGGGACTATGGCTACACCTTC.

V is TRBV20-1 and J is TRBJ2-2; possible D gene TRBD1, 7 bases. Germline V gene sequence: CDR1 DFQATT, CDR2 SNEGSKA (reference sequence). The CDR3 length is 18 residues. V was pared by 1 base and J by 1 base, with 19 bases between. CDR3 nucleotides: TGCAGTGCTAGAGTAGGAGGGGGCGAGGACCGGAACACCGGGGAGCTGTTTTTT. Its protein product is CSARVGGGEDRNTGELFF.

The chain uses TRBV2 and TRBJ2-3; no reliable D call. The CDR3 sequence is 12 residues long. Per germline, CDR1 SNHLY and CDR2 FYNNEI. The ends were cut back, 8 bases at V and 0 bases at J, with 6 bases in the middle. Here the CDR3 reads CASSISTDTQYF. CDR3 coding DNA: TGTGCCAGCTCCATAAGCACAGATACGCAGTATTTT.

CDR3 amino acids: CASQTTSARSYEQYF. The CDR3 DNA is TGTGCCAGCCAGACCACTAGCGCACGCTCCTACGAGCAGTACTTC. The chain employs TRBV27 and TRBJ2-7, with TRBD2 matching over 7 bases. Germline V gene sequence: CDR1 MNHEY, CDR2 SMNVEV (reference sequence). After removal of 8 bases from V and 0 bases from J, the junction contained 10 bases not matched to a gene. The CDR3 is made up of 15 amino acids.

This chain uses TRBV30 with TRBJ1-2, with D maybe TRBD1 (6 bases). V lost 2 bases and J 4 bases, leaving 11 bases between the germline ends. Per germline, CDR1 GTSNPN and CDR2 SVGIG (reference sequence). CDR3 length: 13 residues. As DNA, the CDR3 is TGTGCCTGGAGTACCCAGGGGATCTATGGCTACACCTTC. It codes for CAWSTQGIYGYTF.

A few counts support this clonotype. The chain is built from TRBV20-1 and TRBJ2-3; 7 positions match TRBD2. This CDR3 contains 16 residues. The V gene end was trimmed by 0 bases and the J gene end by 4 bases; junction bases not matched to a gene: 10. Germline CDR1 reads DFQATT; CDR2 reads SNEGSKA (reference sequence). CDR3 loop: CSARDLGGRGADTQYF. The CDR3 DNA reads as TGCAGTGCTAGAGATCTGGGCGGGAGAGGCGCAGATACGCAGTATTTT.

The chain couples TRBV29-1 to TRBJ2-1, with TRBD2 identical over 7 bases. Trimming removed 3 bases from V and 7 bases from J; junction bases left unmatched: 3. Germline values: CDR1 SQVTM, CDR2 ANQGSEA. The CDR3 contains 12 residues. This CDR3 is CSVDWRGNEQFF. The CDR3 nucleotides read TGCAGCGTTGATTGGCGGGGGAATGAGCAGTTCTTC.

J is TRBJ1-1 and V is TRBV20-1; tentatively, D is TRBD1 (6 bases). The germline gives CDR1 DFQATT, CDR2 SNEGSKA (reference sequence). The CDR3 covers 14 residues. V lost 6 bases, J lost 6 bases, and 20 bases lay in between. CDR3 nucleotides: TGCAGTGCGACAACAGGGAATTTGGTGGCTGAAGCTTTCTTT. It encodes CSATTGNLVAEAFF.

V gene TRBV6-1 combines with J gene TRBJ1-3; D gene ambiguous. The CDR3 covers 14 residues. Trimming removed 10 bases at V and 7 bases at J, with 20 bases between. Germline V CDR1 and CDR2: MNHNS, SASEGT. The CDR3 DNA reads TGTGCCATAGGAGGAGGTCCGCCCCTGAACACCATATATTTT. Encoded protein: CAIGGGPPLNTIYF.

This chain uses TRBV20-1 with TRBJ2-1; D perhaps matches TRBD2 (6 bases). Gene TRBJ2-7 matches the end of the DNA better, so the J call may be wrong. The germline CDR1 and CDR2 sequences are DFQATT and SNEGSKA (reference sequence). This CDR3 comprises 11 residues. The CDR3 is CSSTRDGEQYF. The CDR3 DNA is TGCAGTTCAACGCGGGACGGGGAGCAGTACTTC.

This chain uses TRBV20-1 with TRBJ2-5; perhaps TRBD1 as D (6 bases). V lost 0 bases, J lost 1 base, and 6 bases lay in between. Per germline, CDR1 DFQATT and CDR2 SNEGSKA (reference sequence). The CDR3 runs 13 residues. CDR3 loop: CSAREDSQETQYF. CDR3 DNA sequence: TGCAGTGCTAGAGAGGACAGCCAAGAGACCCAGTACTTC.

This chain links TRBV19 with TRBJ1-5; D is possibly TRBD1 (5 bases). Germline-derived CDR1 and CDR2 are LNHDA and SQIVND (reference sequence). V was clipped by 9 bases and J by 6 bases, with 18 bases between them. The CDR3 runs 14 residues. The chain's CDR3 is CASYERGKGQPQHF. Here the CDR3 DNA reads TGTGCCAGCTACGAGCGGGGCAAGGGTCAGCCCCAGCATTTT.

The chain joins TRBV28 to TRBJ1-2, with a possible D match to TRBD1 (5 bases). This CDR3 comprises 16 residues. Per the germline V gene, CDR1 is MDHEN and CDR2 is SYDVKM. Trimming removed 1 base from V and 1 base from J, with 13 bases in between. The CDR3, as DNA: TGTGCCAGCAGTTTATCTGGGGGGTTACTTAACTATGGCTACACCTTC. Residues: CASSLSGGLLNYGYTF.

This clonotype appeared a few times. The chain joins TRBV27 to TRBJ2-2, with TRBD1 identical over 11 bases. With 3 bases clipped from V and 1 base from J, the junction kept 4 bases outside the gene matches. Germline values: CDR1 MNHEY, CDR2 SMNVEV (reference sequence). The CDR3 has 17 amino acids. The CDR3 is CASSFGQGALNTGELFF. CDR3 sequence (DNA): TGTGCCAGCAGTTTCGGACAGGGGGCACTGAACACCGGGGAGCTGTTTTTT.

Turning to this clonotype: A junction end diverges from the germline sequence, so it may reflect a read error. The chain combines TRBV6-2 or TRBV6-3 with TRBJ1-5; D call uncertain. The CDR3 loop spans 15 amino acids. CDR1 is MNHEY and CDR2 is SVGEGT in the germline V gene. CDR3 in amino acids: CASGYSGYRNQPQHF. The CDR3 DNA reads as TGTGCCAGCGGTTACTCGGGATACCGCAATCAGCCCCAGCATTTT.

The rearrangement joins TRBV20-1 to TRBJ1-6; 7 nucleotides line up with TRBD1. This CDR3 has 14 residues. Unmatched junction bases numbered 7, after V lost 3 bases and J lost 8 bases. Looked up from germline, CDR1 is DFQATT and CDR2 is SNEGSKA (reference sequence). The CDR3 nucleotides read TGCAGTGCTAGTCCCAGGGGGTTCGATTCACCCCTCCACTTT. This translates into CSASPRGFDSPLHF.

This clonotype was seen just once. The J gene is TRBJ2-7, the V gene TRBV6-1; TRBD2 agrees at 12 bases. From germline, CDR1 is MNHNS and CDR2 SASEGT. The CDR3 loop spans 16 amino acids. After removal of 3 bases from V and 2 bases from J, the junction contained 5 bases not matched to a gene. The CDR3: CASSEWTSGVTYEQYF. The CDR3 nucleotides are TGTGCCAGCAGTGAGTGGACTAGCGGGGTTACCTACGAGCAGTACTTC.